The 16 T cell receptor beta chains below all came from one sample that was sequenced in a study of shared clonotypes between healthy human individuals. Sequencing was performed with immunoSEQ multiplex PCR; in TCRdb, only in-frame clones are kept and a portion is missing. The table has roughly 2.5 million clones, more than 80% seen once. Sequencing was carried out using naive CD4+ T cells sorted from blood. The sample's subset: CD45RA+ positively selected. These TCRs come from a man aged 18 to 30 in good health.

The rearrangement links TRBV5-1 to TRBJ1-2; D unresolved. Trimming left V 0 bases short and J 3 bases short, with 9 bases between. This CDR3 has 14 amino acids. Germline CDR1 and CDR2: SGHRS and YFSETQ. The CDR3 nucleotides are TGCGCCAGCAGCTTGGAAGGGTCCCACTATGGCTACACCTTC. Protein product: CASSLEGSHYGYTF.

This clone was counted a few times. V is TRBV5-1 and J is TRBJ1-6; D unclear. CDR1 is SGHRS and CDR2 is YFSETQ in the germline V gene. Trimming took off 4 bases at V and 9 bases at J, with 20 bases between the two ends. This CDR3 comprises 16 residues. For the CDR3, the DNA is TGCGCCAGCAGCCCCAAAGACTGGACGCGGGGTTCACCCCTCCACTTT. Translation gives CASSPKDWTRGSPLHF.

The rearrangement joins TRBV10-1 to TRBJ2-7; 8 bases line up with TRBD2. J lost 3 bases, V lost 6 bases, and 4 bases had no gene match. Germline assignment: CDR1 WNHNN and CDR2 SYGVQD (reference sequence). The length of the CDR3 is 13 residues. DNA of the CDR3: TGCGCCAGCAGCGTGAGCGGGAGCTACGAGCAGTACTTC. It encodes CASSVSGSYEQYF.

This rearrangement joins TRBV7-2 to TRBJ2-7; 8 nucleotides agree with TRBD2. Germline V gene sequence: CDR1 SGHTA, CDR2 FQGNSA. There are 16 residues in the CDR3. The junction had 11 bases not matched to a gene; V was cut back by 5 bases and J by 2 bases. Written as DNA, the CDR3 is TGTGCCAGCAGCCCGGGAGGCGGGAGGATAACCTACGAGCAGTACTTC. Protein: CASSPGGGRITYEQYF. Looking up the rest from reference TRBV7-2 and TRBJ2-7 gives the full variable domain: GAGVSQSPSNKVTEKGKDVELRCDPISGHTALYWYRQSLGQGLEFLIYFQGNSAPDKSGLPSDRFSAERTGGSVSTLTIQRTQQEDSAVYLCASSPGGGRITYEQYFGPGTRLTVT.

V usage is TRBV6-4 and J usage is TRBJ1-3; D possibly corresponds to TRBD1 (6 bases). With 0 bases removed from V and 0 bases from J, the gap between germline ends came to 18 bases. This CDR3 spans 19 amino acids. Germline values: CDR1 MRHNA, CDR2 SNTAGT. The CDR3 loop reads CASSDSAVQGQSSGNTIYF. Written as DNA, the CDR3 is TGTGCCAGCAGTGACTCCGCGGTTCAGGGACAAAGCTCTGGAAACACCATATATTTT.

CDR3 loop: CASSLRENNEQFF. The DNA of the CDR3 is TGCGCCAGCAGCTTGCGGGAGAACAATGAGCAGTTCTTC. The chain uses TRBV5-1 and TRBJ2-1, with D possibly being TRBD2 (6 bases). Per the germline V gene, CDR1 is SGHRS and CDR2 is YFSETQ. CDR3 size: 13 residues. The V end was cut by 1 base, the J end by 5 bases, with 7 bases between.

Note on this clone: The sample has other DNA sequences that encode this CDR3 too. CDR3 sequence reads: CASSLAFSYEQYF. Written as DNA, the CDR3 is TGTGCCAGCAGCTTGGCTTTCAGTTACGAGCAGTACTTC. The rearrangement uses TRBV5-4 and TRBJ2-7, with D uncertain. Germline V CDR1 and CDR2: SGHNT, YYREEE (reference sequence). V was clipped by 0 bases and J by 4 bases, with 8 bases between them. The CDR3 sequence is 13 residues long.

This chain joins TRBV28 and TRBJ1-6, with unresolved D. Germline-derived CDR1 and CDR2 are MDHEN and SYDVKM. The ends were cut back, 4 bases at V and 14 bases at J, with 9 bases in the middle. This CDR3 comprises 11 residues. CDR3 sequence reads: CASSSLGALHF. The CDR3 region has the DNA TGTGCCAGCAGTTCCCTTGGGGCCCTCCACTTT.

This clone was found once. The chain links TRBV21-1 to TRBJ2-7; the table calls TRBD1, which could not be checked here. TRBV21-1 is flagged as a pseudogene. The CDR3 has 16 residues. The DNA for the CDR3 is TGTGCCAGCAGCAAAGCGGGGGACAGGGCCTCCTACGAGCAGTACTTC. It specifies CASSKAGDRASYEQYF.

CDR3 sequence reads: CASSTGAENSPLHF. Here the CDR3 DNA reads TGTGCCAGCTCGACAGGGGCTGAGAATTCACCCCTCCACTTT. The chain recombines TRBV2 with TRBJ1-6; TRBD1 aligns across 8 bases. V lost 8 bases and J lost 7; bases outside the gene matches: 7. Germline CDR1 and CDR2: SNHLY and FYNNEI. The CDR3 is 14 amino acids.

V is TRBV15 and J is TRBJ1-5; D remains ambiguous. Germline V CDR1 and CDR2: LNHNV, YYDKDF (reference sequence). This CDR3 comprises 17 residues. Trimming left V 0 bases short and J 0 bases short, with 12 bases between. The DNA of the CDR3 is TGTGCCACCAGCAGAGATCTGTACTCAAATAGCAATCAGCCCCAGCATTTT. Translated, it gives CATSRDLYSNSNQPQHF.

This chain uses TRBV6-5 with TRBJ1-5; 7 nucleotides agree with TRBD1. The V and J ends lost 7 bases and 1 base, in that order; junction bases with no gene match: 4. The germline CDR1 and CDR2 sequences are MNHEY and SVGAGI. The CDR3 runs 14 residues. The CDR3: CASNRGESNQPQHF. The CDR3 DNA reads TGTGCCAGCAACAGGGGTGAAAGCAATCAGCCCCAGCATTTT.

The J gene is TRBJ2-5, the V gene TRBV2, with 7 bases matching TRBD2. Judging by the DNA end, TRBJ2-7 fits better; the J call may be wrong. This CDR3 region has 14 residues. Germline V gives CDR1 SNHLY, CDR2 FYNNEI. DNA of the CDR3: TGTGCCAGCAGTAGGGAGGGAGGCTCCTACGAGCAGTACTTC. Amino acid sequence: CASSREGGSYEQYF.

The rearrangement links TRBV5-6 to TRBJ2-2, with 7 bases aligning to TRBD2. After removal of 4 bases from V and 6 bases from J, the junction contained 6 bases not matched to a gene. This CDR3 contains 14 residues. CDR1 is SGHDT, CDR2 YYEEEE, per germline. CDR3 in DNA: TGTGCCAGCAGCCCCGGGAGGCCCCCCGGGGAGCTGTTTTTT. This encodes CASSPGRPPGELFF.

J is TRBJ1-1 and V is TRBV10-3; 7 nucleotides align to TRBD1. This CDR3 has 13 residues. Losses at the gene ends were 10 bases for V and 1 base for J; bases not matched to a gene: 6. CDR1 is ENHRY, CDR2 SYGVKD, per germline. CDR3 region: CATDRTGNTEAFF. In DNA, the CDR3 is TGTGCCACCGACCGGACAGGGAACACTGAAGCTTTCTTT.

Of note for this clone: Distinct nucleotide sequences in the sample also encode this CDR3. The J gene is TRBJ2-2, the V gene TRBV6-5; D might be TRBD1 (6 bases). CDR1 and CDR2 from the germline V gene are MNHEY and SVGAGI. The CDR3 sequence is 15 residues long. V lost 0 bases, J lost 4 bases, and 9 bases lay in between. The CDR3 DNA reads TGTGCCAGCAGTTACTCTACAGGGCCCACCGGGGAGCTGTTTTTT. Its protein product is CASSYSTGPTGELFF.